Presented here are 16 T cell receptor beta chains from one specimen sequenced in a study of molecular identifiers for immune sequencing clone quantification. From the PCR reads, TCRdb called clonotypes with MiXCR, one entry per CDR3 protein. Of about 320,000 distinct CDR3 sequences listed, under 25% are singletons. Specimen: naive CD8+ T cells from blood, with Jurkat cell RNA spiked in. Subset defined: FACS-sorted CD8+CD4-CCR7+CD45RA+ naive T cells. These receptors were obtained from a human donor in good health. Some libraries in this study had Jurkat cell RNA spiked in.

This clonotype turned up a few times. A clone one base away is much larger, so this may be a read error. The CDR3: CASRVKGQGGYQGTQYF. The CDR3 DNA reads TGTGCCAGCAGAGTTAAGGGGCAGGGGGGGTACCAAGGGACCCAGTACTTC. The rearrangement links TRBV28 to TRBJ2-5; D assignment may be TRBD1 or TRBD2 (7 bases each). The CDR3 runs to 17 residues. Looked up from germline, CDR1 is MDHEN and CDR2 is SYDVKM. The full variable domain, with the rest looked up from reference TRBV28 and TRBJ2-5, is DVKVTQSSRYLVKRTGEKVFLECVQDMDHENMFWYRQDPGLGLRLIYFSYDVKMKEKGDIPEGYSVSREKKERFSLILESASTNQTSMYLCASRVKGQGGYQGTQYFGPGTRLLVL.

This clonotype was seen repeatedly, ten times or more. The rearrangement joins TRBV28 to TRBJ1-1; D not resolved. V shed 6 bases and J shed 0 bases, with 8 bases lying between them. The CDR3 is made up of 13 amino acids. From germline, CDR1 is MDHEN and CDR2 SYDVKM. The CDR3 sequence is CASSLVMNTEAFF. In nucleotides, the CDR3 is TGTGCCAGCAGCTTAGTTATGAACACTGAAGCTTTCTTT.

This clonotype appeared a few times. This chain links TRBV6-6 with TRBJ2-7, with D unclear. V was shortened by 6 bases and J by 3 bases, with 12 bases between the two germline ends. CDR1 is MNHNY, CDR2 SVGAGI, per germline (reference sequence). CDR3 size: 13 residues. Here the CDR3 DNA reads TGTGCCAGCAGCCCGCCTGCATACTACGAGCAGTACTTC. It yields the protein CASSPPAYYEQYF.

This clonotype was counted between two and nine times. Given the absence of the conserved phenylalanine or tryptophan at the CDR3 end, a read error is likely. The chain links TRBV7-9 to TRBJ2-3, with D unresolved. Germline CDR1 is SEHNR and CDR2 is FQNEAQ (reference sequence). This CDR3 has 13 amino acids. V was trimmed by 3 bases and J by 5 bases, leaving 9 bases between them. CDR3 protein: CASSFEAVDTQYV. In nucleotides, the CDR3 is TGTGCCAGCAGCTTCGAAGCAGTAGATACGCAGTATGTT.

This clonotype was counted only a few times. The chain couples TRBV7-2 to TRBJ1-1; D perhaps matches TRBD1 (5 bases). The CDR3 contains 17 residues. The germline V and J ends were trimmed by 3 bases and 3 bases, with 20 bases remaining between them. Germline V gene lookup returns CDR1 SGHTA and CDR2 FQGNSA. The DNA for the CDR3 is TGTGCCAGCAGCTTGACAAGGGGAACCAGGACCGACACTGAAGCTTTCTTT. Translation gives CASSLTRGTRTDTEAFF.

The chain couples TRBV5-4 to TRBJ1-2; 9 nucleotides line up with TRBD1. Germline CDR1 reads SGHNT; CDR2 reads YYREEE (reference sequence). Trimming cost V 3 bases and J 2 bases; bases outside gene matches: 5. The CDR3 length is 15 residues. The CDR3: CASSWGQGLNYGYTF. The CDR3 DNA sequence: TGTGCCAGCAGCTGGGGACAGGGATTAAACTATGGCTACACCTTC.

The chain is built from TRBV30 and TRBJ2-2; tentatively, D is TRBD2 (6 bases). Germline V gives CDR1 GTSNPN, CDR2 SVGIG (reference sequence). CDR3 length equals 16 residues. Trimming removed 8 bases at V and 0 bases at J, with 19 bases between. In DNA form, the CDR3 reads TGTGCCGCGGGCCTGTGGGGAGGTGCGAACACCGGGGAGCTGTTTTTT. It encodes CAAGLWGGANTGELFF.

V and J are TRBV9 and TRBJ2-5, with D possibly matching TRBD2 (5 bases). Germline values: CDR1 SGDLS, CDR2 YYNGEE. The CDR3 runs to 15 residues. V gave up 0 bases and J gave up 3 bases, with 12 bases separating them. For the CDR3, the DNA is TGTGCCAGCAGCGTAGGAGGGAATACTAAAGAGACCCAGTACTTC. As protein: CASSVGGNTKETQYF.

A remark on this clonotype: Since a much larger clone is just one base distant, this may be a read error. CDR3 amino acids: CVSSDRLQGLATDTQYF. CDR3 sequence (DNA): TGTGTCAGCAGCGACAGACTACAGGGACTAGCTACAGATACGCAGTATTTT. This chain connects TRBV7-2 to TRBJ2-3; 9 nucleotides align to TRBD2. This CDR3 has 17 residues. Germline-derived CDR1 and CDR2 are SGHTA and FQGNSA.

This clonotype was detected many times. The V call is TRBV19, the J call TRBJ1-1, with 7 bases lining up with TRBD1. Looked up from germline, CDR1 is LNHDA and CDR2 is SQIVND (reference sequence). This CDR3 has 17 residues. V shed 2 bases and J 1 base; nucleotides not matched to a gene: 10. CDR3 residues: CASSISIYAGGNTEAFF. Written as DNA, the CDR3 is TGTGCCAGTAGTATATCCATTTACGCAGGGGGGAACACTGAAGCTTTCTTT. The full variable domain, rest sourced from reference TRBV19 and TRBJ1-1, is DGGITQSPKYLFRKEGQNVTLSCEQNLNHDAMYWYRQDPGQGLRLIYYSQIVNDFQKGDIAEGYSVSREKKESFPLTVTSAQKNPTAFYLCASSISIYAGGNTEAFFGQGTRLTVV.

This clonotype was observed a few times. V usage is TRBV20-1 and J usage is TRBJ2-3, with D perhaps matching TRBD2 (6 bases). V was shortened by 4 bases and J by 2 bases, with 25 bases between the two germline ends. CDR3 length: 18 amino acids. Germline V CDR1 and CDR2: DFQATT, SNEGSKA (reference sequence). The CDR3 DNA reads as TGCAGTGCTACCCAACGGGAGCCCGGGTTTCGTATCACAGATACGCAGTATTTT. Translation: CSATQREPGFRITDTQYF.

The chain is built from TRBV11-2 and TRBJ2-5, with 9 nucleotides matching TRBD2. Per germline, CDR1 SGHAT and CDR2 FQNNGV. The CDR3 loop spans 15 amino acids. Losses at the gene ends were 4 bases for V and 4 bases for J; bases not matched to a gene: 7. For the CDR3, the DNA is TGTGCCAGCAGCTCCCTGGCGGGGGGGCCAGAGACCCAGTACTTC. Translated: CASSSLAGGPETQYF.

The CDR3 DNA follows: TGTGCCAGCAGATGGACAGGGGACAATGAGCAGTTCTTC. Amino acids: CASRWTGDNEQFF. The chain couples TRBV3-1 to TRBJ2-1; 9 bases are a match to TRBD1. From germline, CDR1 is LGHDT and CDR2 YNNKEL (reference sequence). V was pared by 6 bases and J by 5 bases, with 2 bases of the junction left unmatched. This CDR3 is 13 amino acids long.

This clonotype was seen a handful of times. The chain combines TRBV14 with TRBJ1-1; 8 bases are a match to TRBD1. The germline V gene has CDR1 SGHDN and CDR2 FVKESK. This CDR3 region has 16 residues. The V and J ends lost 4 bases and 4 bases, in that order; junction bases with no gene match: 11. This chain's CDR3 is CASSPPRTGWSTEAFF. DNA of the CDR3: TGTGCCAGCAGCCCTCCCAGGACAGGGTGGAGCACTGAAGCTTTCTTT.

Points on this clonotype: This may be a read error: a much more frequent sequence differs by one nucleotide. This rearrangement joins TRBV29-1 to TRBJ2-2; TRBD2 matches 7 bases. With V trimmed by 4 bases and J by 4 bases, 3 bases remained unmatched. Per the germline V gene, CDR1 is SQVTM and CDR2 is ANQGSEA. This CDR3 is built from 13 residues. CDR3 sequence: CSVGQRGTGELFF. In DNA, the CDR3 is TGCAGCGTTGGTCAGCGGGGCACCGGGGAGCTGTTTTTT.

In this sample, this clonotype turned up many times. The chain joins TRBV28 to TRBJ1-1; D is possibly TRBD1 (6 bases). Germline CDR1 is MDHEN and CDR2 is SYDVKM. The CDR3 extends over 15 amino acids. V shed 2 bases and J shed 5 bases, with 15 bases lying between them. The CDR3 sequence is CASSLGGGSRTEAFF. The DNA of the CDR3 is TGTGCCAGCAGTTTAGGGGGCGGGTCCAGGACTGAAGCTTTCTTT.